A single T cell receptor (beta chain) is shown here with its context. No cognate antigen has been identified for it. Base-call qualities are not available, and no considerably larger clone is one nucleotide away. The data derive from a study of technical replicates of blood from a few donors (dated by TCRdb to 2016 to 2017). Library preparation employed the immunoSEQ multiplex PCR assay. TCRdb took over this immuneACCESS table, retaining in-frame rearrangements with V and J assigned. Such tables are incomplete; in checked studies, under half of the missing clones stem from an unresolved V gene, and the remainder is unexplained. The sample table contains some 74,000 clones; only one count was recorded for around 97% of them. Together, the top ten hold approximately 0.26% of the sample. From its cysteine to its phenylalanine, the CDR3 spans 16 amino acids. This entry keeps only the CDR3 DNA: 48 bases, framed from base 1. Trimming removed 3 bases from V and 3 bases from J, leaving 21 bases between the germline ends. The germline V gene encodes CDR1 GTSNPN and CDR2 SVGIG (reference sequence).

The clonotype originates from a human donor in good health. Sequencing was performed on T cells isolated from PBMCs. Rearrangement joined TRBV30 to TRBJ2-7; matching of 5 bases hints at TRBD2 as the D gene. The CDR3 protein is CAWSWYGRGRGYEQYF. The nucleotide sequence is given as TGTGCCTGGAGCTGGTATGGACGAGGGAGAGGCTACGAGCAGTACTTC. The CDR3, completed at both ends by the reference TRBV30 and TRBJ2-7 genes, gives the full variable domain SQTIHQWPATLVQPVGSPLSLECTVEGTSNPNLYWYRQAAGRGLQLLFYSVGIGQISSEVPQNLSASRPQDRQFILSSKKLLLSDSGFYLCAWSWYGRGRGYEQYFGPGTRLTVT.